The entry below gives a single TCR beta chain sequence along with its context. Its antigen is still unknown. The input lacks base qualities; no much larger clone sits a single base away. The data are from a study of cytomegalovirus exposure and HLA in healthy donors (dated by TCRdb to 2017 to 2019). A note on the overall study: An earlier analysis of under 600 of the donors reported approximately 290 Gb of sequence data and 100 million to 140 million unique TCR beta sequences from around 200 million T cells. On average, around 200,000 unique TCR beta nucleotide sequences were sequenced per donor among some 430 genotyped donors of the cohort, with around 19% of those sequences being non-productive. Roughly 300 gigabases of sequencing data and around 80 million unique TCR sequences made up an early release that covered approximately 700 HLA-typed donors. A later analysis re-analyzed previously published TCR beta repertoires from roughly 630 donors and added high-resolution HLA genotyping to study TCR occurrence patterns. To decide whether each TCR beta V gene segment behaved as functional or pseudogenic, an earlier analysis of approximately 620 of the donors relied on high-throughput TCR beta sequencing. The T cell repertoires of roughly 660 subjects were profiled by immunosequencing and related to cytomegalovirus serostatus. Both class I and class II loci were covered by HLA typing, at four-digit resolution. Alongside the repertoire data, information on donor age, sex, ethnicity and CMV serostatus was compiled. Because of strong linkage in the cohort, roughly five DR-DQ haplotypes were treated as single units for association and clustering. The number of typed donors differed by locus: roughly 629-630 for A, B, C, DRB1 and DQB1; about 520 for DQA1; around 610 for DPA1; and some 430 for DPB1. All discovery cohort repertoires had been generated on a single sequencing platform. The aim of the study was to test whether cataloging public T cell receptors could identify signatures of past pathogen exposure. To predict cytomegalovirus infection status, the study brought together high-throughput TCR immunosequencing, statistical association of individual TCRs with disease status, and machine learning. Genome-wide SNP genotypes for about three fifths of the 666 donors were used in a later genetic analysis, which treated that subset as a discovery cohort. A separate validation cohort of approximately 120 different subjects was used in addition to the approximately 670-subject first cohort. Of the 350 to 450 genotyped donors, approximately 81% were placed in the genetic ancestry cluster associated with self-reported Caucasian donors. The later analysis used no new phenotypic data to find candidate immune exposures, relying instead on TCR beta sequences and their occurrence across donors. General study outcomes and caveats: Some IMGT-functional V segments, including TRBV6-2 and TRBV6-3, could not be told apart with the 87-base-pair reads, so those segments were excluded. Fewer than 20 rarely observed V segments, including chromosome 9 orphons, were excluded from the earlier analysis of several hundred of the donors because counts were too low. The study gave a list of over 150 TCR beta chains associated with cytomegalovirus. The only immune exposure information available for the cohort was CMV serostatus. In a later analysis, the rate of TCR association differed among HLA loci, with DRB1 alleles having the most associated TCRs and HLA-C alleles having the fewest. Because some donors lacked HLA typing at each locus, the association tests relied only on the typed subset. A cluster of highly shared sequence variants was judged likely to be a technical artifact of the sequencing pipeline. According to a later genetic analysis, donors in an Asian-associated ancestry cluster had fewer N-insertions in productive TCRs than the approximately 610-donor mean. V-gene and J-gene trimming of TCR beta chains was associated with a missense DCLRE1C variant in a later genetic analysis, and the association was replicated in an independent cohort. A further reported finding was that TCR beta sequences accurately predicted the HLA-A and HLA-B alleles for most subjects in the first cohort. Only TCR beta chains were sequenced in this cohort, and the absence of alpha or paired-chain data limited detectable features. In a later analysis, several top co-occurrence clusters were reported to appear linked to parvovirus B19, influenza, CMV and Epstein-Barr virus. Roughly uniform sequencing depth across donors was assumed in presence/absence analyses, although this assumption may not hold. In a later analysis, 15,000 to 20,000 TCR beta sequences were associated with specific HLA alleles at a false discovery rate of 0.05. According to a later analysis, most CMV-associated TCR beta chains appeared to be HLA-restricted, and the HLA associations seemed to be driven largely by CMV exposure. In a later analysis, HLA-associated TCR beta chains showed more clonal expansion and lower generation probabilities than non-associated chains that were equally common. While some public TCRs were present in many individuals, most TCR sequences turned up only very rarely across donors. In vitro tests confirmed that a few of the cytomegalovirus-associated TCR beta chains recognize cytomegalovirus antigens. In both the original and validation cohorts, the classifier was reported to diagnose cytomegalovirus status with high specificity and sensitivity. When HLA alleles, especially DR and DQ, strongly co-occurred, attributing TCR associations to individual alleles was difficult. In an earlier analysis of about 600 of the donors, most TCR beta V segments appeared in productive rearrangements about 87% or about 30% of the time, broadly matching IMGT annotations. Correlated functional status among segregating V segments might be attributable to linkage disequilibrium, but an unknown experimental factor could not be ruled out. It was suggested by the authors that the approach could potentially be generalized to other disease states and immunological phenotypes.

The cysteine opens and the phenylalanine closes a CDR3 of 15 amino acids. Only the CDR3 portion is preserved as DNA: 45 bases, with reading frame beginning at the first base. Reading the germline V gene gives CDR1 MGHRA and CDR2 YSYEKL. V drops 6 bases and J drops 7 bases, leaving 16 bases in between. Receptors were amplified or captured by the immunoSEQ multiplex PCR assay. A mixture of 60 forward primers for TCR Vbeta segments and 13 reverse primers for TCR Jbeta segments was used in the multiplex PCR. The CDR3 region of rearranged TCR beta genes was amplified from genomic DNA by a multiplex PCR assay. The amplified TCR beta libraries were sequenced on the Illumina HiSeq System as 87-base-pair reads. The authors' pipeline ran thus. A later analysis counted about 80 million unique TCR beta chains across the 666 repertoires, and some 11 million of these chains were shared by at least two donors. A nearest-neighbor algorithm error-corrected the raw reads and collapsed the reads into unique sequences, merging closely related sequences to remove PCR and sequencing errors. To assign V, D and J gene segments, CDR3 sequences were aligned to IMGT reference sequences. For a sequence to be retained, at least a six-nucleotide match to both a V gene segment and a J gene segment was required. Rearrangements were classified as productive when the CDR3 lacked stop codons and remained in frame with V and J, and all other rearrangements were classified as non-productive. Following IMGT convention, CDR3 was defined as the stretch from the second conserved V-encoded cysteine to the conserved J-encoded phenylalanine. In an earlier analysis of around 570 of the donors, sequences lacking an unambiguous match to a single V gene segment were excluded. In an earlier analysis of almost 600 of the donors, a V segment was called functional when productive rearrangements were above 56.7%, and segregating when the standard deviation between donors exceeded 5%. A statistical classification framework was built for diagnosing cytomegalovirus status from the catalog of TCR beta chain sequences. In a later analysis, V and J genes were assigned by comparing TCR nucleotide sequences against IMGT/GENE-DB human TR gene sequences. Using the TCRdist pipeline, a later analysis assigned CDR3 sequences along with most-parsimonious VDJ recombination scenarios. In a later analysis, each TCR beta chain was defined by its CDR3 amino acid sequence together with its V-gene family, and reads without a unique V-gene family were excluded. To address suspected cross-contamination and a sequencing artifact, a later analysis removed under 600 highly shared, low-generation-probability nucleotide sequences. A later analysis calculated a clonal expansion index for each public chain from normalized within-repertoire ranks of inferred template counts. Generation probabilities in a later analysis came from a VDJ recombination model fitted to out-of-frame rearrangements, and those results were checked against IGoR. A later analysis scored TCR-TCR, TCR-HLA and TCR-CMV co-occurrence with hypergeometric tests, applying a repertoire-size bias correction to TCR pairs. In a later analysis, false discovery rates were estimated by permuting HLA or CMV assignments 20 times. In a later analysis, co-occurring TCRs were grouped with DBSCAN, and TCRdist sequence similarity was added when clustering was performed within HLA-allele-positive subsets. Repertoires with fewer than 30,000 or more than 120,000 public chains were left out of co-occurrence clustering, as were five repertoires with anomalous nucleotide sharing. Entries here come from immuneACCESS through TCRdb and include only in-frame sequences with V and J called. Some clones fail to appear in such tables; in the studies checked, an unresolved V gene covers under half of the shortfall, and the cause of the remainder is unknown. V, J and clone size derive from that table, while D and trimming were established from the DNA sequence. The sample table records about 130,000 clones; around 85% of these occur just once. The ten largest make up under 8.5% of the sample.

The cohort comprised around 690 healthy bone marrow donors. All cohort members were sampled while nominally healthy, although unrecorded immune exposures were likely present. The donor tested CMV seropositive and was one of the 289 seropositive cohort members. Each donor provided a peripheral blood sample, and peripheral blood mononuclear cells were used for TCR beta sequencing. The Qiagen DNeasy Blood Extraction Kit was used to extract genomic DNA from the blood cell samples. Recombination joined TRBV4-1 with TRBJ2-6; 5 matching bases give a weak D call of TRBD2. The sequence was collected from a woman in her twenties or thirties in good health and CMV-seropositive. Sequenced material: PBMCs. Read as DNA, the sequence is TGCGCCAGCAGTGAGAGGGTCTGGGTAGCCAACGTCCTGACTTTC. Its translation is CASSERVWVANVLTF.